The source of this TCR beta chain is a study of T cells in tumors after PD-1 blockade (dated 2019 in TCRdb). Broadly, across the study: Patients were excluded if they had prior checkpoint blockade, use of systemic immunosuppressants, or recent radiotherapy or other anti-cancer therapy within 4 weeks. RECIST version 1.1 was used to assess clinical response. The study performed paired single-cell RNA and TCR sequencing on site-matched tumors from BCC or SCC patients before and after anti-PD-1 therapy. Some patients also continued taking vismodegib 150 mg daily during anti-PD-1 treatment. On average, tumor samples had 25,000 to 30,000 TCR templates (range roughly 500-99,264) and 6,041 unique clonotypes, 15 to 20-fold deeper than single-cell TCR sequencing. Patients received pembrolizumab 200 mg every 3 weeks or cemiplimab 350 mg every 2 weeks.

The germline V gene (reference sequence) provides CDR1 LNHDA and CDR2 SQIVND. The V end gives up 5 bases and the J end 0 bases, leaving 17 bases in the junction not matched to a gene. The CDR3 holds 19 amino acids from the cysteine to the phenylalanine. The DNA shown is the 57-base CDR3, in frame from base 1. The immunoSEQ platform was used to carry out deep TCRbeta sequencing. The source study handled its data this way. Only productive rearrangements were exported from the immunoSEQ Analyzer for further analysis. A two-sided binomial test with a Bonferroni-corrected P below 0.01 was used to identify clones that significantly expanded or contracted between timepoints. T cell phenotypes were assigned to bulk TCRbeta clonotypes by matching the clonotypes to single-cell RNA+TCR-seq clones that had the same TCRbeta sequence. Using bulk TCR sequencing data, clone enrichment in tumor was calculated by dividing a clone's tumor frequency by the same clone's PBMC frequency. TCRs were sorted with GLIPH into specificity groups, meaning clusters of distinct TCRs that share CDR3 motifs and likely recognize common antigens. Not all clones reach the TCRdb copy of this immuneACCESS table, which keeps in-frame sequences only. Checked studies attribute under half of the gap to unresolved V genes and leave the rest unexplained. V, J and clone size are taken as reported in that table, and D and trimming were inferred from the DNA itself. Present in this sample are roughly 8,000 clones, 65% of which were seen just once. Roughly 4.7% of the sample is taken by the ten largest.

Study-wide conclusions, independent of this receptor: Clonal replacement appeared only between pre- and post-treatment samples, not between two pre-treatment samples, arguing against biopsy timing or location artifacts. Most exhausted CD8+ clones that expanded after therapy were novel clonotypes not detected before treatment, suggesting clonal replacement instead of reinvigoration of pre-existing clones. Where the novel T cell clones came from was not determined, and possible sources could include lymphoid organs or rare unexpanded clones inside the tumor or in the tumor periphery. Around 43% of tumor TCR clonotypes were found in blood, and some novel exhausted tumor clones appeared in pre-treatment blood, suggesting peripheral recruitment.

This clone was detected a few times. This clone's antigen is unknown. No quality values exist for individual bases; no much larger clone is one base distant. What this sample's time point label stands for: after anti-PD-1 therapy. The tumor biopsies were site-matched, meaning the biopsies were taken from the same primary tumor before and after PD-1 blockade. Genomic DNA extracted from tumor biopsies or peripheral blood was used for bulk TCRbeta sequencing, with input ranging from about 600 ng to 6,004 ng. To detect rare clonotypes with greater sensitivity than single-cell TCR sequencing, bulk TCRbeta sequencing was done on the leftover biopsy material. All patients had histologically proven advanced or metastatic basal or squamous cell carcinoma and were poor candidates for surgical resection. The basal cell carcinoma cohort comprised 10 to 12 patients, of whom seven to nine had bulk tumor TCR sequencing. Fresh biopsies were taken from the primary tumor site, and part of the biopsy material was kept in RNAlater for exome and bulk TCR sequencing.

The receptor comes from a human donor with basal cell carcinoma. Sequences were derived from tumor tissue, sampled after anti-PD-1 treatment. The chain employs TRBV19 and TRBJ1-2; TRBD1 matches 8 bases in the middle. The sequence in DNA is TGTGCCAGTAGTCCTCAGGGGGCGGCTAGGTTTCGGGCTAACTATGGCTACACCTTC. Its protein product is CASSPQGAARFRANYGYTF.